The present T cell receptor (beta chain) was sequenced within a study of OX40 agonist ivuxolimab in advanced cancers. Study-level background: Partial responses were achieved by three patients, of whom one had hepatocellular carcinoma and two had cutaneous melanoma. Study conclusions and caveats: At 0.1 to 3.0 mg/kg, CD4+ and CD8+ blood T cells expanded clonally by week 6. Nonresponders, in some cases, also had low normalized T-cell clonal expansion.

Here immunoSEQ multiplex PCR was the method, and the copy in TCRdb shows in-frame clones only, minus some. The sample shows about 48,000 clones, more than 75% of them seen only once. As concerns this clone: Antigen unknown.

Germline-derived CDR1 and CDR2 are LGHNA and YSLEER. CDR3 length equals 16 residues. V trimming: 0 bases; J trimming: 0 bases; junction bases outside the gene matches: 5. This chain connects TRBV4-3 to TRBJ2-7; TRBD1 aligns across 7 bases. This clonotype was sampled from an adult with an advanced solid tumor such as melanoma, head and neck, liver or kidney cancer. This sample comprised CD4+ or CD8+ T cells sorted from blood, obtained in a trial of the OX40 agonist ivuxolimab. CDR3: CASSQDLRGSSYEQYF. The CDR3 DNA follows: TGCGCCAGCAGCCAAGACCTCAGGGGGAGCTCCTACGAGCAGTACTTC.